These 11 T cell receptor beta chains were all obtained from the same sample, sequenced in a study of glioma-infiltrating T cells. Amplification of TCR alpha and beta CDR3 regions from RNA used iRepertoire nested multiplex PCR. TCRdb re-analysed the multiplex PCR reads in MiXCR, keeping a single row per CDR3 protein. The table has 400,000 or so distinct CDR3 sequences, 41% seen once. What was sequenced was glioma tissue, nonneoplastic brain tissue, or PBMCs (not recorded which). These receptors originate from a human donor with low-grade glioma or glioblastoma, undergoing nonglioma brain surgery, or in good health (not recorded which).

A few counts support this clonotype. CDR3 loop: CASSVGQSVGYTF. The DNA for the CDR3 is TGTGCCAGCAGCGTCGGACAGTCGGTTGGCTACACCTTC. This sequence joins TRBV7-9 and TRBJ1-2, with D possibly being TRBD1 (6 bases). This CDR3 contains 13 residues. From germline, CDR1 is SEHNR and CDR2 FQNEAQ (reference sequence). V was shortened by 5 bases and J by 7 bases, with 14 bases between the two germline ends.

This clonotype was seen ten or more times. The J gene is TRBJ1-1, the V gene TRBV6-2 or TRBV6-3; TRBD1 might be the D (5 bases). This CDR3 has 15 residues. In germline, CDR1 is MNHEY, CDR2 SVGEGT. Trimming took 8 bases from V and 4 from J, leaving 20 bases between them. The chain's CDR3 is CASDRGGVSATEAFF. CDR3 in DNA: TGTGCCAGCGATCGGGGGGGGGTATCAGCCACTGAAGCTTTCTTT.

This clonotype was found many times. The chain's CDR3 is CASSLAGVSYEQYF. The CDR3 DNA is TGTGCCAGCAGCCTGGCGGGGGTCTCCTACGAGCAGTACTTC. The V call is TRBV7-2, the J call TRBJ2-7, with TRBD2 matching over 7 bases. With V trimmed by 5 bases and J by 0 bases, 4 bases remained unmatched. The CDR3 spans 14 residues. CDR1 is SGHTA and CDR2 is FQGNSA in the germline V gene. Variable domain in full (rest from reference TRBV7-2 and TRBJ2-7): GAGVSQSPSNKVTEKGKDVELRCDPISGHTALYWYRQSLGQGLEFLIYFQGNSAPDKSGLPSDRFSAERTGGSVSTLTIQRTQQEDSAVYLCASSLAGVSYEQYFGPGTRLTVT.

The chain combines TRBV19 with TRBJ1-5, with D perhaps TRBD1 (6 bases). Germline V lookup: CDR1 LNHDA, CDR2 SQIVND (reference sequence). The CDR3 extends over 17 amino acids. The CDR3 sequence is CASKGDMGMLSNQPQHF. The CDR3 coding sequence is TGTGCTTCGAAAGGGGACATGGGAATGCTGAGCAATCAGCCCCAGCATTTT.

On this clonotype itself: This sequence may be a read error, since a much larger clone differs from it by one base. The chain employs TRBV28 and TRBJ2-1, with D perhaps TRBD2 (6 bases). Germline V lookup: CDR1 MDHEN, CDR2 SYDVKM. The V gene lost 3 bases and the J gene lost 13 bases, with 16 bases spanning the gap. This CDR3 has 13 amino acids. CDR3: CASSFLERETQFF. The CDR3 nucleotides are TGTGCCAGCAGTTTCCTTGAACGGGAGACCCAGTTCTTC.

The CDR3 DNA sequence: TGTGCCAGCAGTGAACGCCCGGGACAGGGAACAGGGGAGCTGTTTTTT. Translated: CASSERPGQGTGELFF. V usage is TRBV6-4 and J usage is TRBJ2-2; TRBD1 agrees at 9 bases. CDR1 and CDR2 from the germline V gene are MRHNA and SNTAGT. This CDR3 has 16 residues. With V trimmed by 3 bases and J by 8 bases, 10 bases remained unmatched.

Notes on this clonotype: This likely comes from a read error, as the CDR3 has no conserved phenylalanine or tryptophan at its end. The chain carries TRBV28 and TRBJ2-3; D is unresolved. V was pared by 6 bases and J by 3 bases, with 7 bases between. Per the germline V gene, CDR1 is MDHEN and CDR2 is SYDVKM. CDR3 length equals 12 residues. CDR3 amino acids: CASRGSTDTQYI. The CDR3 DNA follows: TGTGCCAGCAGGGGAAGTACAGATACGCAGTATATT.

This clonotype was found many times. This rearrangement joins TRBV7-2 to TRBJ2-7, with D perhaps TRBD1 (5 bases). V was pared by 1 base and J by 0 bases, with 7 bases between. The CDR3 contains 14 residues. Germline CDR1 SGHTA, CDR2 FQGNSA. CDR3 loop: CASSLGGGSYEQYF. DNA of the CDR3: TGTGCCAGCAGCTTAGGGGGCGGCTCCTACGAGCAGTACTTC.

This clonotype showed up many times. The chain is built from TRBV20-1 and TRBJ1-1; no definite D call. Trimming took 0 bases from V and 4 from J, leaving 9 bases between them. Germline loops: CDR1 DFQATT, CDR2 SNEGSKA (reference sequence). The CDR3 length is 13 residues. As DNA, the CDR3 is TGCAGTGCTAGAGAGGAGGCTTTCACTGAAGCTTTCTTT. The encoded protein is CSAREEAFTEAFF.

The chain couples TRBV20-1 to TRBJ2-1, with TRBD2 identical over 9 bases. This CDR3 has 14 amino acids. Germline lookup yields CDR1 DFQATT and CDR2 SNEGSKA (reference sequence). The junction had 4 bases not matched to a gene; V was cut back by 3 bases and J by 4 bases. The chain's CDR3 is CSASRREGYNEQFF. The CDR3 region has the DNA TGCAGTGCTAGTCGGCGGGAGGGTTACAATGAGCAGTTCTTC.

The CDR3 reads CASSLAQDWETQYF. The CDR3 nucleotides are TGTGCCAGCAGTTTGGCGCAGGACTGGGAGACCCAGTACTTC. The chain carries TRBV27 and TRBJ2-5, with D maybe TRBD2 (5 bases). CDR1 is MNHEY, CDR2 SMNVEV, per germline (reference sequence). This CDR3 region has 14 residues. V gave up 3 bases and J gave up 5 bases, with 13 bases separating them.